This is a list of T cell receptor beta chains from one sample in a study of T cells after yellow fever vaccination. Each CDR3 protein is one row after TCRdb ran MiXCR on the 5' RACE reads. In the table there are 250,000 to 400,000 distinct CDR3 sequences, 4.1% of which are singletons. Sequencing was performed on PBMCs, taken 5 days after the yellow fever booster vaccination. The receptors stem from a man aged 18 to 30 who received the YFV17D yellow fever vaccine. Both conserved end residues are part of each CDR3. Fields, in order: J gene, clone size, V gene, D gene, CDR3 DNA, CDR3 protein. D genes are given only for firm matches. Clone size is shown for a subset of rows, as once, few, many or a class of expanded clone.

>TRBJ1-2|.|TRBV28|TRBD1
TGTGCCAGCAGTCTGGGGACAGCCTACTACTATGGCTACACCTTC
CASSLGTAYYYGYTF
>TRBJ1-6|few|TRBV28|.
TGTGCCAGCAGGTCTACAGGGAGCTCCTATAATTCACCCCTCCACTTT
CASRSTGSSYNSPLHF
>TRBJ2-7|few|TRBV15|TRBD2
TGTGCCACCAGCAGAGATAGCGGGGGGGCCATTACCTACGAGCAGTACTTC
CATSRDSGGAITYEQYF
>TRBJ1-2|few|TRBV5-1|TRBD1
TGCGCCAGCAGCCCGTCCGGGACAGAAAAGTCTAGAAATGGCTACACCTTC
CASSPSGTEKSRNGYTF
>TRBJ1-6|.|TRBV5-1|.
TGCGCCAGCAGCGCGGACGGCTATTCACCCCTCCACTTT
CASSADGYSPLHF
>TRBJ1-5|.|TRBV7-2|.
TGTGCCAGCAGCCCCGCGGGTCAGCCCCAGCATTTT
CASSPAGQPQHF
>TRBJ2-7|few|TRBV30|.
TGTGCCTGGAGTGTTTTCCACGAGCAGTACTTC
CAWSVFHEQYF
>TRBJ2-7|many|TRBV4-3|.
TGCGCCAGCAGCCAAGTCGGGGAGGCCGAGCAGTACTTC
CASSQVGEAEQYF
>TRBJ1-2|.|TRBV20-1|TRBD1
TGCAGTGCTGGAGACAGGGGACATGGCTACACCTTC
CSAGDRGHGYTF
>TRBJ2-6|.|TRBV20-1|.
TGCAGTGCTAGAGATATGGGGGGGCCCCCATCTGGGGCCAACGTCCTGACTTTC
CSARDMGGPPSGANVLTF
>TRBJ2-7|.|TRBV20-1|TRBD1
TGCAGTGCTAGACCCGGACAGGTGTTATACGAGCAGTACTTC
CSARPGQVLYEQYF
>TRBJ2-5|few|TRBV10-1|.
TGCGCCAGCAGTGAGCAGTACCAAGAGACCCAGTACTTC
CASSEQYQETQYF
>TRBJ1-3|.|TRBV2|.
TGTGCCAGCAGTGGCGCGTACTCTGGAAACACCATATATTTT
CASSGAYSGNTIYF
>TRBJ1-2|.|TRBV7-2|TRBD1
TGTGCCAGCAGCTTAGAGGGACAGGTTGGCTACACCTTC
CASSLEGQVGYTF
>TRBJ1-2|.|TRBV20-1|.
TGCAGTGCTAAGGGGCTCTATCGTCGGGAGGATATTGTCTATGGCTACACCTTC
CSAKGLYRREDIVYGYTF
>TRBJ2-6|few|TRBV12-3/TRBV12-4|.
TGTGCCAGCAGTTTACGCACTGTAGGCTCTGGGGCCAACGTCCTGACTTTC
CASSLRTVGSGANVLTF
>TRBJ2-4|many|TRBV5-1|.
TGCGCCAGCAGGCACGAAACTCTTCAGTACTTC
CASRHETLQYF
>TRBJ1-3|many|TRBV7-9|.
TGTGCCAGCAGCTTCCGGTCCCCTATCTCTGGAAACACCATATATTTT
CASSFRSPISGNTIYF
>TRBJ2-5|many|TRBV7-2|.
TGTGCCAGCAGCTTAGCGAACCAAGAGACCCAGTACTTC
CASSLANQETQYF
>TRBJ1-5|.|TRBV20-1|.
TGCAGTGCTAGATTTGGGGCCCATAGCAATCAGCCCCAGCATTTT
CSARFGAHSNQPQHF
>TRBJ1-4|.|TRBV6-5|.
TGTGCCAGCAGTTACTCCGGATCAACTAATGAAAAACTGTTTTTT
CASSYSGSTNEKLFF
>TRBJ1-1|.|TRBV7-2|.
TGTGCCAGCAGCTTCGGGGCAGACACTGAAGCTTTCTTT
CASSFGADTEAFF
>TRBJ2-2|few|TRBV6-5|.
TGTGCCAGCAGTCTGGGGACAAATCAGGCCGGGGAGCTGTTTTTT
CASSLGTNQAGELFF
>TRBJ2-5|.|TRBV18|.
TGTGCCAGCTCATATGGGGGAGAAGGCGAGACCCAGTACTTC
CASSYGGEGETQYF
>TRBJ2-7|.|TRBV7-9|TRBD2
TGTGCCAGCAGCCCACCGGGACTAGCCTACGAGCAGTACTTC
CASSPPGLAYEQYF
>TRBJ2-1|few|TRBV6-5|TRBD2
TGTGCCAGCAAGGCGGGGGTCTACAATGAGCAGTTCTTC
CASKAGVYNEQFF
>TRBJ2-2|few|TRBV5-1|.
TGCGCCAGCAGCCCCGGACAGCCGAACACCGGGGAGCTGTTTTTT
CASSPGQPNTGELFF
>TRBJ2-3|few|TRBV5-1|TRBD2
TGCGCCAGCAGCTTGGAAGGAGCTAGCGGGGGGGCCGCAGATACGCAGTATTTT
CASSLEGASGGAADTQYF
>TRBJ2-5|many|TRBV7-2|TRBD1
TGTGCCAGCAGCACCAACAGGGGGCCGGAGGAGACCCAGTACTTC
CASSTNRGPEETQYF
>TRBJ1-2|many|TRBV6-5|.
TGTGCCAGCAGTTACTTCGGGGGGGACTATGGCTACACCTTC
CASSYFGGDYGYTF
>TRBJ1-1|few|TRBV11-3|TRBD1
TGTGCCACCCCAGGGGGCAAGGACACTGAAGCTTTCTTT
CATPGGKDTEAFF
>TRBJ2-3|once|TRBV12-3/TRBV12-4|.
TGTGCCAGCACTCGACGGGGGATGTCTTATACGCAGTATTTT
CASTRRGMSYTQYF
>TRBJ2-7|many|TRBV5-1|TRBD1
TGCGCCAGCAGCCGGGACAGCCCCTACGAGCAGTACTTC
CASSRDSPYEQYF
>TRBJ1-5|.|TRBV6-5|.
TGTGCCAGCAGTTACAAGAGGGAGGAGTGGCCCCAGCATTTT
CASSYKREEWPQHF
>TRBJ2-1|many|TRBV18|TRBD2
TGTGCCAGCTCACCACGATCCGGATGGGAGGGCAATGAGCAGTTCTTC
CASSPRSGWEGNEQFF
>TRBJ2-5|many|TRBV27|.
TGTGCCAGCAGAGGAGAGACCCAGTACTTC
CASRGETQYF
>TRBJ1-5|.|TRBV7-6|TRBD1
TGTGCCAGCAGCCTAACCGGGACAGGGGGCTCGCCCCAGCATTTT
CASSLTGTGGSPQHF
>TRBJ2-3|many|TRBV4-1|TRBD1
TGCGCCAGCAGCCAAGGGGGACAGGGGAGCACAGATACGCAGTATTTT
CASSQGGQGSTDTQYF
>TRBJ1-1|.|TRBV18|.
TGTGCCAGCTCACCTTCTTCCACTGAAGCTTTCTTT
CASSPSSTEAFF
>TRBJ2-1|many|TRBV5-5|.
TGTGCCAGCAGCATCTGGGACATCCGGGATGAGCAGTTCTTC
CASSIWDIRDEQFF
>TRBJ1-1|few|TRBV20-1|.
TGCAGTGCCCTACTGGGAGGGGGAGAGAGAGCTTTCTTT
CSALLGGGERAFF
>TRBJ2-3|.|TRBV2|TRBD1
TGTGCCAGCAGGTTCCCGGGACAGGGGCTAAGAGATACGCAGTATTTT
CASRFPGQGLRDTQYF
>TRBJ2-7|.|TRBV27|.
TGTGCCAGCAGTTATATCACCTACGAGCAGTACTTC
CASSYITYEQYF
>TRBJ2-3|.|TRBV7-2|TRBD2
TGTGCCAGCAGCTTAACTAGCGGGCGGCCAGATACGCAGTATTTT
CASSLTSGRPDTQYF
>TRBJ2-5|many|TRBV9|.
TGTGCCAGCAGCGATACAGGGGAGACCCAGTACTTC
CASSDTGETQYF
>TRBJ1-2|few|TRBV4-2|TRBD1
TGTGCCAGCAGCCATTTACAGGGGTCTTCCTATGGCTACACCTTC
CASSHLQGSSYGYTF
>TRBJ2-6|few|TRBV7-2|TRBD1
TGTGCCAGCAGCCCAGGACAGGTCTTTTCCGGGGCCAACGTCCTGACTTTC
CASSPGQVFSGANVLTF
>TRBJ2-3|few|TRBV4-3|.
TGCGCCAGCAGCCGGGGATCTAGTACAGATACGCAGTATTTT
CASSRGSSTDTQYF
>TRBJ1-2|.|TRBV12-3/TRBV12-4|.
TGTGCCAGCAGTTTAGCGTGGGGCGCAAACTATGGCTACACCTTC
CASSLAWGANYGYTF
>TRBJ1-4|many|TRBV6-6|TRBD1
TGTGCCAGCGATCCCCGACAGGGAAGTAATGAAAAACTGTTTTTT
CASDPRQGSNEKLFF
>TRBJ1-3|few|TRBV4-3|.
TGCGCCAGCAGCCGGACAAGCTCTGGAAACACCATATATTTT
CASSRTSSGNTIYF